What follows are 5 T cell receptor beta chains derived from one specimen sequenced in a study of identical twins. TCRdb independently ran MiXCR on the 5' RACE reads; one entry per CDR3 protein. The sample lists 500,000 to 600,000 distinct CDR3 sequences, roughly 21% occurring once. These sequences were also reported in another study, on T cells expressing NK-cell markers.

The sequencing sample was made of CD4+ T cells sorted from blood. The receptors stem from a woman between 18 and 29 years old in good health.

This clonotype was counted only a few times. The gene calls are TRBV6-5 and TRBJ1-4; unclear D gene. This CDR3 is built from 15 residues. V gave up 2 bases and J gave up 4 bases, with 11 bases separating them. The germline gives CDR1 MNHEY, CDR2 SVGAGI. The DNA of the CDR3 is TGTGCCAGCAGTTACGGTGGTCAGTTTAATGAAAAACTGTTTTTT. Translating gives CASSYGGQFNEKLFF.

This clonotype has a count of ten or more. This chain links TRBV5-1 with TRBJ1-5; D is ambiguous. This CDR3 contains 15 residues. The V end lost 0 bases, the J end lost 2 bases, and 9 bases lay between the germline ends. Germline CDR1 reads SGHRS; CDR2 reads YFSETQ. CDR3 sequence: CASSLEGNGNQPQHF. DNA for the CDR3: TGCGCCAGCAGCTTGGAGGGTAATGGCAATCAGCCCCAGCATTTT.

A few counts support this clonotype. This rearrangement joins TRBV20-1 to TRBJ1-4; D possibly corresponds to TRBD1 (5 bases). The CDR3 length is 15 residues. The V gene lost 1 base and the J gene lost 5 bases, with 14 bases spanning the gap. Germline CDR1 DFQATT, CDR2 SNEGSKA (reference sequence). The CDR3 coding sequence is TGCAGTGCTAGAGGGTTGGGGCAAGGGAATGAAAAACTGTTTTTT. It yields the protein CSARGLGQGNEKLFF.

The CDR3 nucleotides read TGCGCCAGCAGCCCTAGGACTAGCGTTGCCTACGAGCAGTACTTC. The encoded protein is CASSPRTSVAYEQYF. This chain connects TRBV5-1 to TRBJ2-7, with 9 bases that match TRBD2. The V and J ends lost 4 bases and 2 bases, in that order; junction bases with no gene match: 7. The CDR3 is 15 amino acids. Looked up from germline, CDR1 is SGHRS and CDR2 is YFSETQ.

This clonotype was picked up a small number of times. The CDR3, as DNA: TGTGCCAGCAGCCCCCGGACCGGGGGGGGACCTTACGAGCAGTACTTC. It encodes CASSPRTGGGPYEQYF. J is TRBJ2-7 and V is TRBV7-9; 8 bases line up with TRBD2. This CDR3 region has 16 residues. The germline V gene has CDR1 SEHNR and CDR2 FQNEAQ (reference sequence). V trimming: 5 bases; J trimming: 4 bases; junction bases outside the gene matches: 13.